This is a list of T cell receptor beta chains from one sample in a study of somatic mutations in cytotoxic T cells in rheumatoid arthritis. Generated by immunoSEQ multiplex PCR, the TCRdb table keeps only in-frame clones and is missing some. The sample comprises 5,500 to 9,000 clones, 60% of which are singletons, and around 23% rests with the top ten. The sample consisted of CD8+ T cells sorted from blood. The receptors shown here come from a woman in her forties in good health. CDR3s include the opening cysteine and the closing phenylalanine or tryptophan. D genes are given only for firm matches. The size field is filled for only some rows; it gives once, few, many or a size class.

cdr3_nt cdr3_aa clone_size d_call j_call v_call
TGTGCCAGCACCCAGCGGGGACTATCCTACAATGAGCAGTTCTTC CASTQRGLSYNEQFF - TRBD2 TRBJ2-1 TRBV5-4
TGTGCCAGCAGCCCTCGAGGACAGGGGGCCTGGGAGGAAAAACTGTTTTTT CASSPRGQGAWEEKLFF - TRBD1 TRBJ1-4 TRBV13
TGCAGCGTTGAGGGGCTAGCAGACTACAATGAGCAGTTCTTC CSVEGLADYNEQFF - - TRBJ2-1 TRBV29-1
TGTGCCAGCAGTTACTCGGGGGTTTTGGCTGAAGCTTTCTTT CASSYSGVLAEAFF - - TRBJ1-1 TRBV6-5
TGTGCCAGCAGCTTAGTCTATAAAGTAGACGGGGAGCTGTTTTTT CASSLVYKVDGELFF few - TRBJ2-2 TRBV7-8
TGTGCCAGCAGTTCCCCCCGGATAGCGGACTCCTACAATGAGCAGTTCTTC CASSSPRIADSYNEQFF - - TRBJ2-1 TRBV27
TGTGCCAGCAGCTTTTTTGACTCCTACGAGCAGTACTTC CASSFFDSYEQYF - - TRBJ2-7 TRBV11-2
TGTGCCAGCAGCGAGTCTAGCGGGATTGCAAATGAGCAGTTCTTC CASSESSGIANEQFF - TRBD2 TRBJ2-1 TRBV9
TGTGCCAGCAGCAAAGAACTAGCGGGAGAACTCAATGAGCAGTTCTTC CASSKELAGELNEQFF - TRBD2 TRBJ2-1 TRBV28
TGTGCCAGCAGCCCAGGGGGCTCCTACGAGCAGTACTTC CASSPGGSYEQYF few TRBD1 TRBJ2-7 TRBV9
TGTGCCAGCAGCAAGACTGATAGCAATCAGCCCCAGCATTTT CASSKTDSNQPQHF - - TRBJ1-5 TRBV9
TGTGCCAGCAGCTTCGCCCGTGGAGGTGACGGGGAGCTGTTTTTT CASSFARGGDGELFF - - TRBJ2-2 TRBV5-6
TGCGCCAGCAGCTCCGGACTAGCGGGCGGCTTTTTACGAGATACGCAGTATTTT CASSSGLAGGFLRDTQYF - TRBD2 TRBJ2-3 TRBV5-1
TGTGCCTGGGTGGGGTGGGGGGAAGAGACCCAGTACTTC CAWVGWGEETQYF - - TRBJ2-5 TRBV30
TGTGCCAGTACCCCATACCGGGGACTAGCTTCTGAGCAGTTCTTC CASTPYRGLASEQFF - TRBD2 TRBJ2-1 TRBV19
TGTGCCAGTAGTTCTCCTTGGACTGGGAGTGACATTCAGTACTTC CASSSPWTGSDIQYF - - TRBJ2-4 TRBV19
TGTGCCAGCAGCCCGAACTCGGACAGGGATGGATACAATGAGCAGTTCTTC CASSPNSDRDGYNEQFF - TRBD1 TRBJ2-1 TRBV7-6
TGTGCCAGCAGCTTAGGAGTCTCAGATACGCAGTATTTT CASSLGVSDTQYF - - TRBJ2-3 TRBV11-2
TGTGCCAGCAGCTTGACCGGGGAGCTGTTTTTT CASSLTGELFF once - TRBJ2-2 TRBV7-9
TGTGCCAGTAGCACCGGGACAGGGGCTAGCGAGCAGTACTTC CASSTGTGASEQYF few TRBD1 TRBJ2-7 TRBV19
TGTGCCAGCAGTTCGACAGGGGGCAATGAGCAGTTCTTC CASSSTGGNEQFF - TRBD1 TRBJ2-1 TRBV27
TGTGCCAGCAGTTTGAGTGGCGAGCAGTACTTC CASSLSGEQYF few - TRBJ2-7 TRBV28
TGTGCCTGGAGTGTAGGACACTACACTGAAGCTTTCTTT CAWSVGHYTEAFF few - TRBJ1-1 TRBV30
TGTGCCAGCAGCTTAGCGGTGACAGGGGGCGGCTCCTACGAGCAGTACTTC CASSLAVTGGGSYEQYF medium-sized TRBD1 TRBJ2-7 TRBV7-2
TGTGCCAGCAGCTTAGACCTAGCGGGAGTCTTGTCCTACGAGCAGTACTTC CASSLDLAGVLSYEQYF - TRBD2 TRBJ2-7 TRBV7-9
TGTGCCAGCACGCTAGCGGGAGGTGGGGATGAGCAGTTCTTC CASTLAGGGDEQFF - TRBD2 TRBJ2-1 TRBV7-6
TGTGCCAGCAGCTTAGATCGGGGAGTTACCGGGGAGCTGTTTTTT CASSLDRGVTGELFF - - TRBJ2-2 TRBV11-2
TGCGCCAGCAGCTTCGGACAGGGGACTGAAGCTTTCTTT CASSFGQGTEAFF - TRBD1 TRBJ1-1 TRBV5-1
TGTGCCAGCAGCATGCAGGCAAGCTCCTACAATGAGCAGTTCTTC CASSMQASSYNEQFF few - TRBJ2-1 TRBV13
TGTGCCAGCAGGGGACTAGCGGGAAAGAACACCGGGGAGCTGTTTTTT CASRGLAGKNTGELFF - TRBD2 TRBJ2-2 TRBV25-1
TGTGCCAGCAGCCGACAACCGAACACTGAAGCTTTCTTT CASSRQPNTEAFF - - TRBJ1-1 TRBV7-8
TGCAGCTCCGTAGTCAATGAGCAGTTCTTC CSSVVNEQFF few - TRBJ2-1 TRBV29-1
TGTGCCAGCAGTCTCCTTCCAGGGGGCACTGAAGCTTTCTTT CASSLLPGGTEAFF - TRBD1 TRBJ1-1 TRBV27
TGTGCCAGCAGTCGGGTTTATACGAACACCGGGGAGCTGTTTTTT CASSRVYTNTGELFF - - TRBJ2-2 TRBV13
TGCGCCAGCAGCCAAGAGGGTCCCGCGGGAGGGCCGGGCGAGCAGTACTTC CASSQEGPAGGPGEQYF few TRBD2 TRBJ2-7 TRBV4-1
TGTGCCAGCAGTGAAGGAGTGGGACTAGCACATGAGCAGTTCTTC CASSEGVGLAHEQFF - TRBD2 TRBJ2-1 TRBV2
TGTGCCAGCAGTTACTCGGCCCGGGACGAGCAGTACTTC CASSYSARDEQYF - - TRBJ2-7 TRBV6-5
TGTGCCAGCAGCACCTACACCAGCGGGAGGGCCTCCTACGAGCAGTACTTC CASSTYTSGRASYEQYF - TRBD2 TRBJ2-7 TRBV11-2
TGTGCCAGCAACGACGTGACAGATGCCCAGCATTTT CASNDVTDAQHF - - TRBJ1-5 TRBV28
TGTGCCAGCAGGGGAACTAACAAAAACATTCAGTACTTC CASRGTNKNIQYF - - TRBJ2-4 TRBV7-9
TGTGCCAGCAGCTTTTCCGGGTCGAACACTGAAGCTTTCTTT CASSFSGSNTEAFF - - TRBJ1-1 TRBV5-6
TGTGCCAGCAGTTCCCCTACCCAGAAAGGATACGAGCAGTACTTC CASSSPTQKGYEQYF - - TRBJ2-7 TRBV6-6
TGTGCCAGCAGTTTGGGTGGGGACACCCTCACAGATACGCAGTATTTT CASSLGGDTLTDTQYF - - TRBJ2-3 TRBV28
TGCGCCAGCAGCTACGAGACAGGGGCAACTAGCGTCTCCTACGAGCAGTACTTC CASSYETGATSVSYEQYF - - TRBJ2-7 TRBV5-1
TGTGCCAGCGGGGGACAGACGAGCGGCACTGAAGCTTTCTTT CASGGQTSGTEAFF few TRBD1 TRBJ1-1 TRBV2
TGTGCCAGCTCCTCTTATAGCGGGACCAGAGGCGGTGAGCAGTTCTTC CASSSYSGTRGGEQFF few TRBD2 TRBJ2-1 TRBV11-3
TGTGCCAGCAGTTTGATGACAGGGAATCAGCCCCAGCATTTT CASSLMTGNQPQHF - TRBD1 TRBJ1-5 TRBV28
TGTGCCAGCAGCTTATGGGGAGAGCAGTACTTC CASSLWGEQYF medium-sized - TRBJ2-7 TRBV5-5
TGTGCCATCAGTAATGGACTCGGGGGGAGTGGTGAGCAGTTCTTC CAISNGLGGSGEQFF - TRBD2 TRBJ2-1 TRBV10-3
TGTGCCAGCAGCTTAGAGACAGATACGCAGTATTTT CASSLETDTQYF - - TRBJ2-3 TRBV7-9
TGTGCCTGGGAGGGCCTTGAAAACTATGGCTACACCTTC CAWEGLENYGYTF - - TRBJ1-2 TRBV30
TGTGCCAGCAGTGAAACCCCGGGCCCAGAGCCTACGCAGTATTTT CASSETPGPEPTQYF - - TRBJ2-3 TRBV6-1
TGTGCCAGCAGCTTCTGGGGAAGCACTGAAGCTTTCTTT CASSFWGSTEAFF few - TRBJ1-1 TRBV7-9